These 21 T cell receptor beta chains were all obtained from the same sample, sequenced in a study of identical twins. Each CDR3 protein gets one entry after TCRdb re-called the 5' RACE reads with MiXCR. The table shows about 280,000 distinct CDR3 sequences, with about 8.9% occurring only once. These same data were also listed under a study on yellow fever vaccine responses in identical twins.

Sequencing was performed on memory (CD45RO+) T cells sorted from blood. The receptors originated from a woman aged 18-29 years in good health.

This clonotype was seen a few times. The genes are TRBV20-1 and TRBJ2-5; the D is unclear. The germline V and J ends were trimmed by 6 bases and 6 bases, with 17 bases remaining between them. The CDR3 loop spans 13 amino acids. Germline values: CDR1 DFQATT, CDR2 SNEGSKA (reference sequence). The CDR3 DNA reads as TGCAGTGCCCCCGAAGGGTCGTGGAAGACCCAGTACTTC. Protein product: CSAPEGSWKTQYF.

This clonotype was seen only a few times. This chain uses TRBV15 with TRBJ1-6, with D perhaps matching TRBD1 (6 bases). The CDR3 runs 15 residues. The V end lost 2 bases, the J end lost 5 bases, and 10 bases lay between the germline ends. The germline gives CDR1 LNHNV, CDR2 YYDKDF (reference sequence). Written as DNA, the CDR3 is TGTGCCACCAGCAGATCCCGACAGGATAATTCACCCCTCCACTTT. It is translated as CATSRSRQDNSPLHF.

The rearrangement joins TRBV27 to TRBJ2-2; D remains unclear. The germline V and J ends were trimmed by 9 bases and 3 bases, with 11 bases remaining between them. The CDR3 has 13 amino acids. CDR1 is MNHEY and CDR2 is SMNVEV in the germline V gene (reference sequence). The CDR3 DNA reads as TGTGCCAGAGGTTGCGGCTACACCGGGGAGCTGTTTTTT. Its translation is CARGCGYTGELFF.

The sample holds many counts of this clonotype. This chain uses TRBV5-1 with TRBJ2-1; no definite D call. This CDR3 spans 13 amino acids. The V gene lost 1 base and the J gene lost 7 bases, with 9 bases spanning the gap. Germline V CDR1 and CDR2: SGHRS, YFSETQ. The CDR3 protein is CASSLRLSNEQFF. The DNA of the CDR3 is TGCGCCAGCAGCTTGAGGCTATCAAATGAGCAGTTCTTC.

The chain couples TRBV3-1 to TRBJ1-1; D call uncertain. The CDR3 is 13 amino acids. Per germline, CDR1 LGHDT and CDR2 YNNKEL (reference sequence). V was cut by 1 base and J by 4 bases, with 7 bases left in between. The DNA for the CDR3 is TGTGCCAGCAGCCAAGTAGATTTCACTGAAGCTTTCTTT. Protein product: CASSQVDFTEAFF.

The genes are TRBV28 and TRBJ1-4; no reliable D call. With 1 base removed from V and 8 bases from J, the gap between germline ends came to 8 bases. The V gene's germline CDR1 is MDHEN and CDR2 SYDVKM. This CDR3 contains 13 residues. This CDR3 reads CASSLSSPEKLFF. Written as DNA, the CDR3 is TGTGCCAGCAGTTTATCATCGCCAGAAAAACTGTTTTTT.

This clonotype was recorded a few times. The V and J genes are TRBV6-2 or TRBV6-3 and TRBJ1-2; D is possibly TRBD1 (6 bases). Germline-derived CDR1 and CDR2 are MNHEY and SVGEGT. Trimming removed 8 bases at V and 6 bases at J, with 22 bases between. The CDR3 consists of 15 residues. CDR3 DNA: TGTGCCAGCGGACCCAGGGGCCACCCTCTAGATGGCTACACCTTC. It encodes CASGPRGHPLDGYTF.

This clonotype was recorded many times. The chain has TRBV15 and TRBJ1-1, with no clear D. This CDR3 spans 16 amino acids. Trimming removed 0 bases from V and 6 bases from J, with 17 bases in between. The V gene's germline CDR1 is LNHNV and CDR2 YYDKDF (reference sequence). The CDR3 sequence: CATSREKISPGAEAFF. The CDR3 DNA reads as TGTGCCACCAGCAGAGAAAAAATCTCCCCAGGTGCTGAAGCTTTCTTT.

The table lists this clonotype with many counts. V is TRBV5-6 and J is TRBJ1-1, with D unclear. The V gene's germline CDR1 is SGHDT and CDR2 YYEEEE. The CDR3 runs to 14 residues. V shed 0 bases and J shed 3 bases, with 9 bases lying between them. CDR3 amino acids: CASSLGAIYTEAFF. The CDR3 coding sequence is TGTGCCAGCAGCTTGGGGGCGATCTACACTGAAGCTTTCTTT.

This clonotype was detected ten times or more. DNA for the CDR3: TGCAGCGTTGAGTCGGGAGGTCGGGAGCAGTACTTC. Translation: CSVESGGREQYF. The V gene is TRBV29-1, the J gene TRBJ2-7; 7 nucleotides agree with TRBD2. The CDR3 is 12 residues long. CDR1 and CDR2 from the germline V gene are SQVTM and ANQGSEA. The V and J ends lost 3 bases and 7 bases, in that order; junction bases with no gene match: 6.

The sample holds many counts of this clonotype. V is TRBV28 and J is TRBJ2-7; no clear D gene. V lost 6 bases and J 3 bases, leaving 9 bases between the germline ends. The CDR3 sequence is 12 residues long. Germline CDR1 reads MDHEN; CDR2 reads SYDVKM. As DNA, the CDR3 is TGTGCCAGCAGCTCTTGGGTCTACGAGCAGTACTTC. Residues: CASSSWVYEQYF.

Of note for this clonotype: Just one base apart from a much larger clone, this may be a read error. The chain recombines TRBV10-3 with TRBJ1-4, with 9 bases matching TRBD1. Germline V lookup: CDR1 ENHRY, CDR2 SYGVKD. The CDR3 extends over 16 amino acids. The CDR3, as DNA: TGTGCCATCAGTGACCCAGGGGACAGGGAACGAGGAAAACTGATTTTT. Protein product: CAISDPGDRERGKLIF.

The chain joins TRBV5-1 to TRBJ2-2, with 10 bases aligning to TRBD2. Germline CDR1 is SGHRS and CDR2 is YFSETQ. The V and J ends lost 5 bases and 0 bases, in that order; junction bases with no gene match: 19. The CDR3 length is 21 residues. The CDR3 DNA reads TGCGCCAGCAGTCTGAAAATAGCGGGGGGCCATCTCGTGGCGAACACCGGGGAGCTGTTTTTT. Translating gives CASSLKIAGGHLVANTGELFF.

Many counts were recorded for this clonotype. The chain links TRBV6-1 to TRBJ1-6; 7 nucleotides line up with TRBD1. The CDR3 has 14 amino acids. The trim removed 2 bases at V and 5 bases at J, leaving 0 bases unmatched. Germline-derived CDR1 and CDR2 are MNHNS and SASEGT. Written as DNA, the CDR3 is TGTGCCAGCAGTGAAACAGGGGATAATTCACCCCTCCACTTT. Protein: CASSETGDNSPLHF.

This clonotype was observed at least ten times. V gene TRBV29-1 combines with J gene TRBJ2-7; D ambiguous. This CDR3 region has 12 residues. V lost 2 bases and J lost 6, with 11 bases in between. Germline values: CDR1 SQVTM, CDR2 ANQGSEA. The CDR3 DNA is TGCAGCGTTGAATTTGGATCAAGCGAGCAGTACTTC. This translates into CSVEFGSSEQYF.

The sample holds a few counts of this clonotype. The CDR3, as DNA: TGTGCCAGCAGCCTTACAGCTAACACCGGGGAGCTGTTTTTT. Amino acid sequence: CASSLTANTGELFF. V usage is TRBV3-1 and J usage is TRBJ2-2; no firm D call. CDR3 size: 14 residues. Germline CDR1 is LGHDT and CDR2 is YNNKEL (reference sequence). V lost 4 bases and J lost 2, with 8 bases in between. The full variable domain, completed using reference TRBV3-1 and TRBJ2-2, is DTAVSQTPKYLVTQMGNDKSIKCEQNLGHDTMYWYKQDSKKFLKIMFSYNNKELIINETVPNRFSPKSPDKAHLNLHINSLELGDSAVYFCASSLTANTGELFFGEGSRLTVL.

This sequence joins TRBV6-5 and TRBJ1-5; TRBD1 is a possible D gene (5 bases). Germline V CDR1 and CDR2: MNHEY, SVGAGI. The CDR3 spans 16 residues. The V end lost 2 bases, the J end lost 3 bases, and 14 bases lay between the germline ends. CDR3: CASSYSRDSTNQPQHF. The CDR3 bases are TGTGCCAGCAGTTACAGCCGCGACAGTACCAATCAGCCCCAGCATTTT.

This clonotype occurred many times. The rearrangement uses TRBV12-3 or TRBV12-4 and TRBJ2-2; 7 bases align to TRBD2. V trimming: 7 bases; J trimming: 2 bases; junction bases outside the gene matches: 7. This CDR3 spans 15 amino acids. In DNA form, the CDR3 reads TGTGCCAGCACCCCGACTAGCCGAAACACCGGGGAGCTGTTTTTT. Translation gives CASTPTSRNTGELFF.

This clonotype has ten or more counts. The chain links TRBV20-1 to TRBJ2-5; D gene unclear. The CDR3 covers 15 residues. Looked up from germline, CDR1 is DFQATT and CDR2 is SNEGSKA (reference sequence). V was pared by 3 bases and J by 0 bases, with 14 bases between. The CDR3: CSASPPDWYQETQYF. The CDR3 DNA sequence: TGCAGTGCTAGTCCTCCGGATTGGTACCAAGAGACCCAGTACTTC.

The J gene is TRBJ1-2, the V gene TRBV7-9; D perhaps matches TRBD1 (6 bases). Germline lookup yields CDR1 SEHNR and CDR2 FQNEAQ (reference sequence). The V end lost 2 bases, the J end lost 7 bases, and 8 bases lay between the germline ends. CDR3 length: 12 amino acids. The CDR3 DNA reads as TGTGCCAGCAGCTTAACAGGGTCTGGCTACACCTTC. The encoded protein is CASSLTGSGYTF.

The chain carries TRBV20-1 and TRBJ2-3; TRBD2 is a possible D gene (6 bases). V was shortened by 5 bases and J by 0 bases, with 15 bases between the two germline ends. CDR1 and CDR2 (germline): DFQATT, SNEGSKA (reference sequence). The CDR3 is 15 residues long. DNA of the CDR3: TGCAGTGCTCAATTTACCAGCGGGAGCACAGATACGCAGTATTTT. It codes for CSAQFTSGSTDTQYF.